One sample yielded the 9 T cell receptor beta chains listed below, sequenced in a study of tumor-infiltrating lymphocytes in primary liver carcinoma. Blood RNA was derived from unsorted whole blood, and germline DNA was extracted too. Priming with a constant-region primer yielded TCR beta cDNA from 400 to 550 ng total RNA. Three rounds of nested multiplex PCR with slightly modified ARM-PCR produced TCR beta libraries. PCR rounds one and two used TRBV1-TRBV30 forward primers with a C-beta reverse primer for around 11 cycles each. TCRdb re-called the multiplex PCR reads with MiXCR, one entry per CDR3 protein. The sample has 320,000 or so distinct CDR3 sequences; roughly two thirds are singletons. Sequences were obtained from peripheral blood. Every receptor here comes from a man in his forties with primary liver carcinoma and hepatitis B virus infection.

On this clonotype: A read error may explain this, as a much larger clone is one base away. CDR3 protein: CSGSPRTVNTEAFF. The CDR3 DNA reads as TGCAGCGGTTCGCCCAGGACAGTGAACACTGAAGCTTTCTTT. The chain is built from TRBV29-1 and TRBJ1-1; D may be TRBD1 (6 bases). The germline V gene has CDR1 SQVTM and CDR2 ANQGSEA. CDR3 length: 14 residues. V was cut by 7 bases and J by 0 bases, with 15 bases left in between.

Worth noting for this clonotype: It is likely a read error, because the conserved phenylalanine at the end of the CDR3 is missing. This sequence joins TRBV11-1 and TRBJ2-1; D possibly corresponds to TRBD2 (5 bases). The germline V gene has CDR1 SGHAT and CDR2 FQDESV (reference sequence). The CDR3 length is 15 residues. V was pared by 2 bases and J by 5 bases, with 13 bases between. CDR3 nucleotides: TGTGCCAGCAGCTTACTTCCCGGGATTGACAATGAGCAGTTCCTC. This translates into CASSLLPGIDNEQFL.

This clonotype has more than one count but fewer than ten. This may stem from a read error, because a much larger clone lies one nucleotide away. The J gene is TRBJ1-1, the V gene TRBV4-3; 7 nucleotides agree with TRBD1. The length of the CDR3 is 18 residues. Germline CDR1 LGHNA, CDR2 YSLEER. CDR3: CVSSQARYPTGQNTEAFF. As DNA, the CDR3 is TGCGTCAGCAGCCAAGCCCGATATCCGACAGGGCAGAACACTGAAGCTTTCTTT.

Comments on this clonotype: Sequence at one end of the junction differs from germline and may be a read error. The rearrangement uses TRBV12-3 or TRBV12-4 and TRBJ1-3; D is possibly TRBD1 (6 bases). The CDR3 loop spans 14 amino acids. The chain's CDR3 is CASVRAGAGNIIYF. CDR3 DNA: TGTGCCAGCGTTCGGGCAGGGGCTGGAAACATCATATATTTT.

With regard to this clonotype: Germline and junction disagree at one end, which may indicate a read error. This chain links TRBV11-3 with TRBJ2-3; TRBD1 agrees at 9 bases. The CDR3 extends over 15 amino acids. Germline lookup yields CDR1 SGHNT and CDR2 YENEEA. Here the CDR3 DNA reads TGTCCCAGCAGGCCGGGACAGGGAGGCACAGATACACACTATTTT. Translated, it gives CPSRPGQGGTDTHYF.

The gene calls are TRBV7-3 and TRBJ2-1; D unresolved. Trimming took 5 bases from V and 0 from J, leaving 11 bases between them. CDR3 size: 15 residues. Germline values: CDR1 SGHTA, CDR2 FQGTGA. For the CDR3, the DNA is TGTGCCAGCAGCCCTACGAGGTTCTCCTACAATGAGCAGTTCTTC. Translation gives CASSPTRFSYNEQFF.

Comment on this clonotype: A much more abundant neighbour one base away suggests this may be a read error. V and J are TRBV5-6 and TRBJ2-7; D is uncertain. CDR1 and CDR2 from the germline V gene are SGHDT and YYEEEE. The CDR3 is 12 amino acids. The CDR3 region is CASSLKNYAQYF. CDR3 nucleotides: TGTGCCAGCAGCTTAAAGAACTACGCGCAGTACTTC.

The sample holds many counts of this clonotype. The rearrangement uses TRBV6-5 and TRBJ2-2; 9 positions match TRBD2. The germline V gene has CDR1 MNHEY and CDR2 SVGAGI. CDR3 length: 15 amino acids. Unmatched junction bases numbered 0, after V lost 3 bases and J lost 1 base. CDR3: CASSYSGGNTGELFF. The CDR3 DNA reads TGTGCCAGCAGTTATAGCGGGGGGAACACCGGGGAGCTGTTTTTT.

A note on this clonotype: Being one base from a much bigger clone, this may be a read error. The V gene is TRBV5-4, the J gene TRBJ2-4; 7 bases are shared with TRBD1. Looked up from germline, CDR1 is SGHNT and CDR2 is YYREEE (reference sequence). This CDR3 is built from 12 residues. In DNA, the CDR3 is TGTACCAGCAGCTTGTCAGGGGGCATTCAGTACTTC. It is translated as CTSSLSGGIQYF.